The sequence of this TCR beta chain was determined in a study of blood T cell repertoires in COVID-19. Turning to the study itself: PBMCs, B-cell-depleted T cells, or T cells were the source of the cDNA or gDNA that made up the material.

The authors' processing: Reference gene primer amplification gave estimated nucleated cell counts. TCRdb's table, derived via immunoSEQ multiplex PCR, lists solely in-frame clones and lacks some. D and trimming come from the DNA, and the V and J calls and clone size come from that table. The sample includes some 350,000 clones, roughly 90% seen only once; the top ten take 3%. In germline, CDR1 is MDHEN, CDR2 SYDVKM. This CDR3 is built from 15 residues. V shed 2 bases, J shed 7 bases, and the junction held 5 bases outside the gene matches. Sequenced sample: peripheral blood. The J gene is TRBJ2-7, the V gene TRBV28, with 13 bases matching TRBD2. This receptor was taken from a woman aged 25-40 years with COVID-19, enrolled during active disease. The CDR3 DNA reads as TGTGCCAGCAGTTTAACTAGCGGGGGGGCGCGGGAGCAGTACTTC. This encodes CASSLTSGGAREQYF.